Each of the 20 T cell receptor beta chains below was sequenced from the same sample in a study of radiation and T cells in renal cell carcinoma. The time point denotes: baseline pretreatment blood. The treatment: 15 Gy SBRT to primary tumor, nephrectomy 4 weeks later. Here immunoSEQ multiplex PCR was the method, and the copy in TCRdb shows in-frame clones only, minus some. The sample includes tens of thousands of clones, 82% seen only once; the top ten take around 6.3%. The specimen was blood, collected from a patient whose treatment included radiotherapy and nephrectomy. The receptors come from a man aged 55 to 70 with renal cell carcinoma.

The CDR3 region is CASSLVEGITDTQYF. Here the CDR3 DNA reads TGTGCCAGCAGCTTAGTTGAGGGGATCACAGATACGCAGTATTTT. V gene TRBV11-2 combines with J gene TRBJ2-3; D possibly uses TRBD1 or TRBD2 (5 bases each). V lost 1 base, J lost 2 bases, and 10 bases lay in between. Germline V lookup: CDR1 SGHAT, CDR2 FQNNGV. The CDR3 contains 15 residues.

The rearrangement joins TRBV10-3 to TRBJ2-3; possibly TRBD2 for D (6 bases). The CDR3 is made up of 14 amino acids. The germline V gene has CDR1 ENHRY and CDR2 SYGVKD. Trimming shortened V by 4 bases and J by 3 bases, and 11 bases separated the two germline ends. DNA of the CDR3: TGTGCCATCAGTGTGGACGGGAGAACAGATACGCAGTATTTT. The encoded protein is CAISVDGRTDTQYF.

The chain combines TRBV11-2 with TRBJ1-2; D gene ambiguous. Germline CDR1 reads SGHAT; CDR2 reads FQNNGV. The CDR3 sequence is 14 residues long. Trimming left V 3 bases short and J 0 bases short, with 8 bases between. CDR3 in DNA: TGTGCCAGCAGCTTGACGCCAGCTAACTATGGCTACACCTTC. It encodes CASSLTPANYGYTF.

V and J are TRBV7-9 and TRBJ2-3; weak D call: TRBD1 (5 bases). There are 15 residues in the CDR3. The V gene lost 5 bases and the J gene lost 1 base, with 13 bases spanning the gap. Germline CDR1 SEHNR, CDR2 FQNEAQ (reference sequence). Here the CDR3 DNA reads TGTGCCAGCAGCGGCAGGGTTCTTGGCACAGATACGCAGTATTTT. Its translation: CASSGRVLGTDTQYF.

This chain joins TRBV6-5 and TRBJ2-5; 11 bases match TRBD2. The CDR3 loop spans 15 amino acids. CDR1 is MNHEY, CDR2 SVGAGI, per germline. The V segment lost 5 bases and the J segment 3 bases; nucleotides outside the gene matches: 5. CDR3 sequence (DNA): TGTGCCAGCAGTCGTCTGACTAGCGGGAAAGAGACCCAGTACTTC. It is translated as CASSRLTSGKETQYF.

The V gene is TRBV27, the J gene TRBJ2-3; D gene ambiguous. V lost 3 bases and J 2 bases, leaving 9 bases between the germline ends. This CDR3 spans 14 amino acids. The germline gives CDR1 MNHEY, CDR2 SMNVEV (reference sequence). The CDR3 sequence: CASSFQQATDTQYF. The CDR3 bases are TGTGCCAGCAGTTTCCAGCAGGCCACAGATACGCAGTATTTT.

The chain is built from TRBV30 and TRBJ2-3; TRBD2 matches at 10 bases. J lost 0 bases, V lost 6 bases, and 12 bases had no gene match. CDR3 size: 17 residues. Per the germline V gene, CDR1 is GTSNPN and CDR2 is SVGIG (reference sequence). The chain's CDR3 is CACSPAGGWISTDTQYF. CDR3 nucleotides: TGTGCCTGCTCCCCAGCGGGAGGGTGGATTAGCACAGATACGCAGTATTTT. The whole variable domain, remainder taken from reference TRBV30 and TRBJ2-3, is SQTIHQWPATLVQPVGSPLSLECTVEGTSNPNLYWYRQAAGRGLQLLFYSVGIGQISSEVPQNLSASRPQDRQFILSSKKLLLSDSGFYLCACSPAGGWISTDTQYFGPGTRLTVL.

The rearrangement uses TRBV6-5 and TRBJ2-2, with 7 bases fitting TRBD1. CDR1 and CDR2 from the germline V gene are MNHEY and SVGAGI. The ends lost 4 bases at V and 1 base at J; junction bases unmatched: 3. The CDR3 covers 15 residues. CDR3 sequence reads: CASSSGTENTGELFF. The DNA of the CDR3 is TGTGCCAGCAGTTCCGGGACAGAGAACACCGGGGAGCTGTTTTTT.

The rearrangement uses TRBV28 and TRBJ1-1; D is unresolved. Trimming cost V 5 bases and J 2 bases, with 18 bases left between them. The CDR3 spans 16 residues. CDR1 is MDHEN and CDR2 is SYDVKM in the germline V gene. The CDR3: CASSPYTYTLNTEAFF. Written as DNA, the CDR3 is TGTGCCAGCAGTCCATACACTTACACGTTAAACACTGAAGCTTTCTTT. Supplemented by reference TRBV28 and TRBJ1-1, the full variable domain reads DVKVTQSSRYLVKRTGEKVFLECVQDMDHENMFWYRQDPGLGLRLIYFSYDVKMKEKGDIPEGYSVSREKKERFSLILESASTNQTSMYLCASSPYTYTLNTEAFFGQGTRLTVV.

This rearrangement joins TRBV10-3 to TRBJ2-7; D unclear. Germline V CDR1 and CDR2: ENHRY, SYGVKD. The germline V and J ends were trimmed by 0 bases and 4 bases, with 10 bases remaining between them. The CDR3 covers 14 residues. In DNA, the CDR3 is TGTGCCATCAGTGAGTCAGTTGCGGTTTACGAGCAGTACTTC. Amino acid sequence: CAISESVAVYEQYF.

V gene TRBV6-5 combines with J gene TRBJ2-7, with TRBD2 identical over 8 bases. The germline CDR1 and CDR2 sequences are MNHEY and SVGAGI. J lost 7 bases, V lost 2 bases, and 10 bases had no gene match. The CDR3 has 15 amino acids. CDR3 loop: CASSYSGSPSWEQYF. In nucleotides, the CDR3 is TGTGCCAGCAGTTACAGCGGGAGCCCCTCCTGGGAGCAGTACTTC.

The J gene is TRBJ1-2, the V gene TRBV29-1; the D gene is possibly TRBD1 (6 bases). This CDR3 has 17 amino acids. Germline V gives CDR1 SQVTM, CDR2 ANQGSEA. Between the trimmed V and J ends, which lost 3 bases and 0 bases, there was a span of 20 bases. The CDR3 protein is CSVEPLEGGRSNYGYTF. CDR3 sequence (DNA): TGCAGCGTTGAGCCTCTTGAAGGGGGAAGATCTAACTATGGCTACACCTTC.

Only a few counts were recorded for this clone. The chain joins TRBV6-1 to TRBJ1-2, with no clear D. Trimming shortened V by 2 bases and J by 4 bases, and 5 bases separated the two germline ends. CDR3 length: 12 residues. CDR1 is MNHNS and CDR2 is SASEGT in the germline V gene. The chain's CDR3 is CASSEPGYGYTF. The DNA of the CDR3 is TGTGCCAGCAGTGAACCCGGCTATGGCTACACCTTC.

The chain couples TRBV15 to TRBJ2-5; 7 bases are shared with TRBD1. This CDR3 region has 15 residues. Germline-derived CDR1 and CDR2 are LNHNV and YYDKDF (reference sequence). V lost 1 base and J lost 4; bases outside the gene matches: 6. CDR3 sequence (DNA): TGTGCCACCAGCAGAGTCACAGGGGCGCGAGAGACCCAGTACTTC. Amino acids: CATSRVTGARETQYF.

This chain links TRBV19 with TRBJ1-2; no firm D call. The germline V gene has CDR1 LNHDA and CDR2 SQIVND (reference sequence). V lost 3 bases to trimming and J lost 7 bases, with 9 bases between them. This CDR3 is 12 amino acids long. CDR3 in amino acids: CASSMIFSGYTF. The CDR3 DNA follows: TGTGCCAGTAGTATGATATTCAGTGGCTACACCTTC.

The chain recombines TRBV12-5 with TRBJ2-3, with 9 bases lining up with TRBD2. Unmatched junction bases numbered 4, after V lost 1 base and J lost 2 bases. The germline gives CDR1 LGHNT, CDR2 FRNRAP. The CDR3 loop spans 16 amino acids. CDR3 residues: CASGLGLAGYTDTQYF. CDR3 bases: TGTGCTAGTGGTTTGGGGCTAGCGGGGTACACAGATACGCAGTATTTT. Drawing the rest from reference TRBV12-5 and TRBJ2-3, the complete variable domain is DARVTQTPRHKVTEMGQEVTMRCQPILGHNTVFWYRQTMMQGLELLAYFRNRAPLDDSGMPKDRFSAEMPDATLATLKIQPSEPRDSAVYFCASGLGLAGYTDTQYFGPGTRLTVL.

In its sample, this clone was seen once. This chain's CDR3 is CASSLSRVYEQYF. In nucleotides, the CDR3 is TGTGCCAGCAGTTTATCGAGAGTCTACGAGCAGTACTTC. The V call is TRBV27, the J call TRBJ2-7; D is unresolved. Trimming pared 0 bases from V and 3 bases from J, leaving 6 bases between. CDR3 length: 13 residues. Germline values: CDR1 MNHEY, CDR2 SMNVEV (reference sequence).

V is TRBV4-1 and J is TRBJ1-2; TRBD1 matches 12 bases. V lost 0 bases and J lost 8; bases outside the gene matches: 10. This CDR3 contains 17 residues. Germline V gene lookup returns CDR1 MGHRA and CDR2 YSYEKL. Written as DNA, the CDR3 is TGCGCCAGCAGCCAAGAAGGGAGGGACAGGGGGCTGGGGGGCTACACCTTC. This translates into CASSQEGRDRGLGGYTF.

A single count supports this clone. V and J are TRBV27 and TRBJ1-2; unclear D gene. Germline assignment: CDR1 MNHEY and CDR2 SMNVEV (reference sequence). CDR3 length equals 15 residues. Deletions cut 3 bases from V and 8 bases from J, with 19 bases between. CDR3 DNA: TGTGCCAGCAGTTTCATCCAAGGACGGCCTGGAGGCTACACCTTC. Its translation is CASSFIQGRPGGYTF.

In this sample, this clone turned up many times. This chain connects TRBV7-8 to TRBJ2-2; D remains ambiguous. Germline loops: CDR1 SGHVS, CDR2 FQNEAQ. Trimming left V 1 base short and J 2 bases short, with 8 bases between. The CDR3 length is 15 residues. Here the CDR3 reads CASSLVSTNTGELFF. CDR3 in DNA: TGTGCCAGCAGCTTAGTTTCGACAAACACCGGGGAGCTGTTTTTT.